A single sample is the source of the 5 T cell receptor beta chains below, sequenced in a study of blood T cell repertoires in COVID-19. TCRdb keeps only in-frame clones here, not all; method: immunoSEQ multiplex PCR. The sample has approximately 210,000 clones; around nine tenths are singletons. The specimen sequenced was peripheral blood. Receptor source: a man aged 35-49 years with acute or convalescent COVID-19.

In its sample, this clone was seen a few times. This sequence joins TRBV5-1 and TRBJ1-2; 8 bases agree with TRBD1. V dropped 5 bases and J dropped 2; count of bases not matched to a gene: 8. This CDR3 has 15 residues. Looked up from germline, CDR1 is SGHRS and CDR2 is YFSETQ. CDR3 nucleotides: TGCGCCAGCAGAGAAACAGGGGGAAACAACTATGGCTACACCTTC. It specifies CASRETGGNNYGYTF.

This chain's CDR3 is CASSATGWNTEAFF. The CDR3 bases are TGTGCCAGCAGCGCAACAGGGTGGAACACTGAAGCTTTCTTT. The chain employs TRBV5-5 and TRBJ1-1, with D tentatively TRBD1 (6 bases). The CDR3 is 14 amino acids. Trimming left V 4 bases short and J 1 base short, with 11 bases between. CDR1 is SGHKS, CDR2 YYEKEE, per germline (reference sequence).

The chain combines TRBV7-3 with TRBJ2-7; 9 nucleotides line up with TRBD2. The CDR3 is 14 residues long. From germline, CDR1 is SGHTA and CDR2 FQGTGA. Trimming took 2 bases from V and 7 from J; bases not matched to a gene: 6. For the CDR3, the DNA is TGTGCCAGCAGCTTAGTAGCGGGAGAAGGTGAGCAGTACTTC. It specifies CASSLVAGEGEQYF.

The chain recombines TRBV11-2 with TRBJ2-5, with a weak D call TRBD2 (5 bases). The CDR3 has 15 residues. The germline V gene encodes CDR1 SGHAT and CDR2 FQNNGV. V lost 3 bases to trimming and J lost 5 bases, with 16 bases between them. CDR3 loop: CASSFGVTLEETQYF. CDR3 coding DNA: TGTGCCAGCAGCTTCGGGGTCACCCTCGAGGAGACCCAGTACTTC.

Here the CDR3 reads CAISESGGGPLETQYF. The CDR3 region has the DNA TGTGCCATCAGTGAGTCAGGCGGGGGACCCCTTGAGACCCAGTACTTC. V gene TRBV10-3 combines with J gene TRBJ2-5, with 7 bases identical to TRBD2. V gave up 0 bases and J gave up 5 bases; unmatched junction bases: 9. The CDR3 length is 16 residues. CDR1 ENHRY and CDR2 SYGVKD come from the germline V gene.